These 7 T cell receptor beta chains originate from one sample sequenced in a study of T cells in localized non-small cell lung cancer. Generated by immunoSEQ multiplex PCR, the TCRdb table keeps only in-frame clones and is missing some. Among some 25,000 clones listed, roughly 90% were seen once. Sequences were derived from peripheral blood, sampled before any cancer treatment. The receptors here all came from a woman aged 40-69 years with stage I lung adenocarcinoma.

The rearrangement links TRBV25-1 to TRBJ2-2; 10 bases align to TRBD1. This CDR3 is 15 amino acids long. Germline trimming cut 3 bases from V and 6 bases from J; bases unmatched to any gene: 4. Germline CDR1 reads MGHDK; CDR2 reads SYGVNS. Here the CDR3 DNA reads TGTGCCAGCAGTGAGACAGGGGGCTCGGCCGGGGAGCTGTTTTTT. Translating gives CASSETGGSAGELFF.

The chain is built from TRBV11-2 and TRBJ1-2, with D perhaps matching TRBD1 (5 bases). The CDR3 loop spans 15 amino acids. Germline CDR1 reads SGHAT; CDR2 reads FQNNGV. The ends were cut back, 6 bases at V and 6 bases at J, with 20 bases in the middle. The CDR3 DNA reads as TGTGCCAGCAGACATAGGACACCAAGGTCTCATGGCTACACCTTC. Protein product: CASRHRTPRSHGYTF.

The chain carries TRBV5-1 and TRBJ2-3, with 7 bases fitting TRBD1. Looked up from germline, CDR1 is SGHRS and CDR2 is YFSETQ. Trimming removed 2 bases from V and 3 bases from J; junction bases left unmatched: 12. This CDR3 is 17 amino acids long. CDR3 bases: TGCGCCAGCAGCTTCTACGGCAGGGCAGGGGGTACAGATACGCAGTATTTT. Translating it yields CASSFYGRAGGTDTQYF.

A few counts support this clone. The rearrangement joins TRBV27 to TRBJ2-7, with a tentative D call TRBD2 (5 bases). The ends were cut back, 0 bases at V and 1 base at J, with 16 bases in the middle. This CDR3 is built from 17 residues. Per germline, CDR1 MNHEY and CDR2 SMNVEV (reference sequence). CDR3 bases: TGTGCCAGCAGTTTATCCAACCGACTACTCAAATCCTACGAGCAGTACTTC. This encodes CASSLSNRLLKSYEQYF.

The J gene is TRBJ2-2, the V gene TRBV28; 12 bases map to TRBD1. This CDR3 comprises 15 residues. The germline V gene encodes CDR1 MDHEN and CDR2 SYDVKM. DNA for the CDR3: TGTAGTACCAAAACCGGGACAGGGGGCGAAGGGGAGCTGTTTTTT. It specifies CSTKTGTGGEGELFF.

The V call is TRBV2, the J call TRBJ1-1; TRBD1 aligns across 7 bases. Germline V lookup: CDR1 SNHLY, CDR2 FYNNEI. The CDR3 spans 15 residues. With 6 bases clipped from V and 0 bases from J, the junction kept 7 bases outside the gene matches. The CDR3 here is CASRRTGGMNTEAFF. DNA of the CDR3: TGTGCCAGCAGGAGGACAGGCGGAATGAACACTGAAGCTTTCTTT.

The chain carries TRBV7-9 and TRBJ1-4; D is ambiguous. V dropped 2 bases and J dropped 12 bases, with 10 bases sitting between them. The germline V gene has CDR1 SEHNR and CDR2 FQNEAQ (reference sequence). The CDR3 is made up of 12 amino acids. CDR3 amino acids: CASSLFYDQLFF. The CDR3 DNA reads as TGTGCCAGCAGCTTATTTTATGATCAACTGTTTTTT. Full variable domain (missing parts from reference TRBV7-9 and TRBJ1-4): DTGVSQNPRHKITKRGQNVTFRCDPISEHNRLYWYRQTLGQGPEFLTYFQNEAQLEKSRLLSDRFSAERPKGSFSTLEIQRTEQGDSAMYLCASSLFYDQLFFGSGTQLSVL.